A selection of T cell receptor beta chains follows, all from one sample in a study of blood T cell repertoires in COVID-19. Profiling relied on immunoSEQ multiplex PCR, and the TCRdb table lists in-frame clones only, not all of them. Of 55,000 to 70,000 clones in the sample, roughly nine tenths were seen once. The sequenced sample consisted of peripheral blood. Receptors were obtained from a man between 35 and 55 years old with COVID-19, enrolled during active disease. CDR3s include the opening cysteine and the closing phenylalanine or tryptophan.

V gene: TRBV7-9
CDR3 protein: CASSPTGTGRPYEQYF

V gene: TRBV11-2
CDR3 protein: CASSLDGGRSPLHF

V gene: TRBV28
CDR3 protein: CASSTSGGDTQYF

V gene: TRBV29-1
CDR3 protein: CSVEDHGGGTDTQYF

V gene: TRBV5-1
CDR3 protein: CASSLSSGTVYGYTF

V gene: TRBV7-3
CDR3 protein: CASSLTGQGSSPLHF

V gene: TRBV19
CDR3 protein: CASSRTRNTEAFF

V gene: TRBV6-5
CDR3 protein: CASSPRQGSTDTQYF

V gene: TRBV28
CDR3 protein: CASSLAGRNSPLHF

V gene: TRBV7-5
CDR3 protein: CVRSFLFIRVECGNTIYF

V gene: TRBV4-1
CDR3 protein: CASSQEGGQETQYF

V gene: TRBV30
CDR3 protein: CAWSPRLVQYEQYF

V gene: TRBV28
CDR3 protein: CASNPPGQGYSEQYF

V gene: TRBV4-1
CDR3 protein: CASSQEGTANQPQHF

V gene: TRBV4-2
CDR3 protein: CASSKSGLAGASGNTGELFF

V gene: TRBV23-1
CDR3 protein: CASSPGSKGGTQYF

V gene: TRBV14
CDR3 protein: CASSREGRGVTDTQYF

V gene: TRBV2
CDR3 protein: CASRQAGGSQPQHF

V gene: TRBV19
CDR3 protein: CASSIWDAGVYGYTF

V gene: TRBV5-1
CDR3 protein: CASSSSGGAGEQFF

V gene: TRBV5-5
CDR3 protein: CASSLASGGTEAFF

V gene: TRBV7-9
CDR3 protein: CASSPPSDSSYEQYF

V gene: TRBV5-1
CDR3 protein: CASSLGGQAFAGNTIYF

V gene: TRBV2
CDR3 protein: CASSEGSGGIYEQYF

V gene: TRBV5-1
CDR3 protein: CASTGGASSTGELFF

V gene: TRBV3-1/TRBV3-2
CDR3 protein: CASSPTQGMGAFF

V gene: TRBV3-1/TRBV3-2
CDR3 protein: CASSQDTMGGGTDTQYF

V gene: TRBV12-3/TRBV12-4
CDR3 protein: CASSPRGGSYTF

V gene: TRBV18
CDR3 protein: CASSPQTGETDTQYF